These 30 T cell receptor beta chains were all obtained from the same sample, sequenced in a study of blood T cell repertoires in COVID-19. Sequencing used immunoSEQ multiplex PCR; TCRdb keeps in-frame clones, though not all of them. Of about 140,000 clones in the sample, about 80% were seen once. The sequenced material came from peripheral blood. The receptors derive from an elderly woman in a cohort sampled during active or convalescent COVID-19.

This sequence joins TRBV29-1 and TRBJ2-3; D call uncertain. The CDR3 runs 14 residues. CDR1 is SQVTM, CDR2 ANQGSEA, per germline. Trimming removed 4 bases from V and 6 bases from J, with 17 bases in between. This CDR3 is CSVGRGGHMDTQYF. CDR3 DNA sequence: TGCAGCGTTGGCCGTGGCGGTCATATGGATACGCAGTATTTT.

J is TRBJ2-4 and V is TRBV15; D remains ambiguous. V was cut by 6 bases and J by 6 bases, with 9 bases left in between. The CDR3 spans 12 residues. Germline CDR1 and CDR2: LNHNV and YYDKDF (reference sequence). This CDR3 is CATSPTGNIQYF. DNA for the CDR3: TGTGCCACCAGTCCCACGGGAAACATTCAGTACTTC.

The CDR3 here is CANRELPRGYSEQFF. The CDR3 DNA sequence: TGTGCCAACCGAGAGCTCCCCAGAGGGTATAGTGAGCAGTTCTTC. V gene TRBV5-3 combines with J gene TRBJ2-1; D is possibly TRBD2 (5 bases). Being an ORF, TRBV5-3 has a function that is uncertain. Trimming took 9 bases from V and 9 from J, leaving 25 bases between them. The CDR3 extends over 15 amino acids.

This clone was counted between two and nine times. The rearrangement joins TRBV7-9 to TRBJ1-6; D is possibly TRBD1 (5 bases). CDR1 and CDR2 (germline): SEHNR, FQNEAQ (reference sequence). Trimming left V 5 bases short and J 5 bases short, with 10 bases between. The CDR3 is 14 amino acids. The CDR3, as DNA: TGTGCCAGCAGCGCCGGACAAAATAATTCACCCCTCCACTTT. Translated, it gives CASSAGQNNSPLHF.

This clone was picked up one time. This chain uses TRBV11-3 with TRBJ2-2, with TRBD1 matching over 7 bases. V lost 2 bases to trimming and J lost 6 bases; unmatched junction nucleotides: 0. Germline CDR1 and CDR2: SGHNT and YENEEA. The CDR3 consists of 13 residues. CDR3 in amino acids: CASSLQGAGELFF. In DNA, the CDR3 is TGTGCCAGCAGCTTACAGGGGGCCGGGGAGCTGTTTTTT.

The V and J genes are TRBV6-2 or TRBV6-3 and TRBJ1-5; TRBD1 agrees at 8 bases. The germline V gene has CDR1 MNHEY and CDR2 SVGEGT. V lost 6 bases and J lost 4; bases outside the gene matches: 8. The CDR3 contains 15 residues. The CDR3 DNA reads as TGTGCCAGCAGCTCTGACAGGGGCCCGAATCAGCCCCAGCATTTT. It encodes CASSSDRGPNQPQHF.

The chain carries TRBV5-1 and TRBJ2-1; TRBD2 aligns across 7 bases. This CDR3 region has 15 residues. V was pared by 3 bases and J by 5 bases, with 8 bases of the junction left unmatched. Germline loops: CDR1 SGHRS, CDR2 YFSETQ. CDR3 sequence reads: CASSSGRGVNNEQFF. The CDR3 DNA reads TGCGCCAGCAGCTCCGGACGGGGGGTAAACAATGAGCAGTTCTTC.

The gene calls are TRBV7-2 and TRBJ2-6; 7 bases fit TRBD1. CDR3 size: 17 residues. The junction had 11 bases not matched to a gene; V was cut back by 9 bases and J by 0 bases. Germline V CDR1 and CDR2: SGHTA, FQGNSA. In DNA form, the CDR3 reads TGTGCCAGTAACCGGGACAGTACTCACTCTGGGGCCAACGTCCTGACTTTC. The encoded protein is CASNRDSTHSGANVLTF.

With regard to this clone: At the DNA level, this CDR3 is encoded by other sequences in the same sample as well. This chain connects TRBV18 to TRBJ2-5; D perhaps matches TRBD1 (7 bases). Germline V CDR1 and CDR2: KGHSH, LQKENI. The V and J ends lost 0 bases and 2 bases respectively, with 13 bases between them. The CDR3 spans 16 residues. Here the CDR3 reads CASSPPQGGSQETQYF. CDR3 nucleotide sequence: TGTGCCAGCTCACCACCTCAGGGGGGCAGTCAAGAGACCCAGTACTTC.

J is TRBJ2-6 and V is TRBV18, with TRBD2 identical over 7 bases. J gave up 0 bases and V 2 bases, and 7 bases lay outside the gene matches. Germline V CDR1 and CDR2: KGHSH, LQKENI. This CDR3 contains 18 residues. CDR3 DNA sequence: TGTGCCAGCTCACCATTCAGCGGGGCCAACTCTGGGGCCAACGTCCTGACTTTC. It codes for CASSPFSGANSGANVLTF.

The V gene is TRBV3-1 (or the pseudogene TRBV3-2), the J gene TRBJ1-5, with D hard to call. This CDR3 has 16 amino acids. CDR1 LGHDT and CDR2 YNNKEL come from the germline V gene (reference sequence). V lost 0 bases and J 0 bases, leaving 9 bases between the germline ends. CDR3 loop: CASSQDARYSNQPQHF. The CDR3 DNA sequence: TGTGCCAGCAGCCAAGATGCACGGTATAGCAATCAGCCCCAGCATTTT.

V is TRBV19 and J is TRBJ2-1, with D possibly being TRBD1 (6 bases). This CDR3 is 12 amino acids long. Trimming took off 4 bases at V and 10 bases at J, with 11 bases between the two ends. The germline gives CDR1 LNHDA, CDR2 SQIVND (reference sequence). The CDR3 reads CASSTTQGEQFF. DNA for the CDR3: TGTGCCAGTAGTACTACACAGGGAGAGCAGTTCTTC.

The chain couples TRBV29-1 to TRBJ1-2; maybe TRBD1 (5 bases). CDR1 SQVTM and CDR2 ANQGSEA come from the germline V gene. The V end lost 6 bases, the J end lost 6 bases, and 11 bases lay between the germline ends. The CDR3 is 11 residues long. CDR3 coding DNA: TGCAGCGTCCTGGACATGGATGGCTACACCTTC. This encodes CSVLDMDGYTF. Drawing the rest from reference TRBV29-1 and TRBJ1-2, the complete variable domain is SAVISQKPSRDICQRGTSLTIQCQVDSQVTMMFWYRQQPGQSLTLIATANQGSEATYESGFVIDKFPISRPNLTFSTLTVSNMSPEDSSIYLCSVLDMDGYTFGSGTRLTVV.

The chain recombines TRBV5-1 with TRBJ1-2, with D tentatively TRBD1 (6 bases). This CDR3 has 13 amino acids. V gave up 3 bases and J gave up 3 bases, with 9 bases separating them. Per germline, CDR1 SGHRS and CDR2 YFSETQ. CDR3 nucleotide sequence: TGCGCCAGCAGCTCGGACAGCTACTATGGCTACACCTTC. This encodes CASSSDSYYGYTF.

V gene TRBV28 combines with J gene TRBJ2-1; TRBD2 agrees at 7 bases. V lost 5 bases and J lost 8; bases outside the gene matches: 12. Germline loops: CDR1 MDHEN, CDR2 SYDVKM. The length of the CDR3 is 15 residues. CDR3 sequence reads: CASSPPGLRFDEQFF. In nucleotides, the CDR3 is TGTGCCAGCAGTCCCCCGGGACTAAGGTTCGATGAGCAGTTCTTC.

This clone appeared once. The rearrangement uses TRBV2 and TRBJ1-2, with D perhaps TRBD1 (6 bases). The CDR3 has 15 residues. V was shortened by 2 bases and J by 8 bases, with 18 bases between the two germline ends. Germline lookup yields CDR1 SNHLY and CDR2 FYNNEI. The CDR3 reads CASSETGQGFGGYTF. DNA of the CDR3: TGTGCCAGCAGTGAAACGGGTCAGGGGTTCGGGGGCTACACCTTC.

Notes on this clone: The same CDR3 arises from other DNA sequences in this sample as well. The rearrangement uses TRBV5-1 and TRBJ2-3; a possible D gene is TRBD2 (5 bases). The CDR3 loop spans 13 amino acids. Germline V gene data show CDR1 as SGHRS and CDR2 as YFSETQ. V dropped 0 bases and J dropped 3 bases, with 5 bases sitting between them. The CDR3 is CASSLGGTDTQYF. The CDR3 nucleotides read TGCGCCAGCAGCTTGGGAGGGACAGATACGCAGTATTTT.

The chain combines TRBV4-1 with TRBJ2-1; D is possibly TRBD1 (6 bases). The CDR3 is made up of 15 amino acids. The V and J ends lost 3 bases and 6 bases respectively, with 15 bases between them. In germline, CDR1 is MGHRA, CDR2 YSYEKL. CDR3 bases: TGCGCCAGCAGCCAGTCGTTTCCAGGGGCCAATGAGCAGTTCTTC. Protein sequence: CASSQSFPGANEQFF.

This chain joins TRBV20-1 and TRBJ2-5; possibly TRBD2 for D (5 bases). V was pared by 3 bases and J by 4 bases, with 15 bases between. The CDR3 is 14 residues long. Germline V lookup: CDR1 DFQATT, CDR2 SNEGSKA (reference sequence). CDR3 coding DNA: TGCAGTGCTAGTGTAGCATCTAGCCTAGAGACCCAGTACTTC. Residues: CSASVASSLETQYF.

The V call is TRBV5-1, the J call TRBJ1-1, with a weak D call TRBD1 (6 bases). The germline V gene encodes CDR1 SGHRS and CDR2 YFSETQ. The CDR3 sequence is 15 residues long. The V gene lost 2 bases and the J gene lost 1 base, with 12 bases spanning the gap. CDR3 region: CASSLTGTPNTEAFF. The CDR3 DNA is TGCGCCAGCAGCTTAACCGGGACACCGAACACTGAAGCTTTCTTT.

This chain connects TRBV6-5 to TRBJ1-3; 7 nucleotides line up with TRBD1. J gave up 0 bases and V 5 bases, and 4 bases lay outside the gene matches. The length of the CDR3 is 15 residues. CDR1 and CDR2 (germline): MNHEY, SVGAGI. CDR3 DNA: TGTGCCAGCAGTCGGGACAGTCGCTCTGGAAACACCATATATTTT. Protein sequence: CASSRDSRSGNTIYF.

The rearrangement joins TRBV2 to TRBJ2-2, with D possibly TRBD1 on 5 matching bases. In germline, CDR1 is SNHLY, CDR2 FYNNEI. CDR3 length equals 13 residues. Trimming removed 4 bases at V and 7 bases at J, with 10 bases between. The CDR3 DNA follows: TGTGCCAGCAGTGGATGGGGCGGCGGGGAGCTGTTTTTT. It codes for CASSGWGGGELFF.

The chain employs TRBV5-4 and TRBJ2-5; TRBD2 aligns across 9 bases. CDR1 is SGHNT, CDR2 YYREEE, per germline (reference sequence). V gave up 4 bases and J gave up 5 bases; unmatched junction bases: 6. The CDR3 is 14 amino acids. This CDR3 reads CASSPGLARETQYF. For the CDR3, the DNA is TGTGCCAGCAGCCCTGGACTAGCGCGGGAGACCCAGTACTTC.

This chain connects TRBV2 to TRBJ2-2, with 8 bases identical to TRBD1. CDR3 length: 15 amino acids. From germline, CDR1 is SNHLY and CDR2 FYNNEI. V lost 4 bases to trimming and J lost 4 bases; unmatched junction nucleotides: 5. In DNA, the CDR3 is TGTGCCAGCAGTGCCAGGGGGCATGGCACCGGGGAGCTGTTTTTT. Protein product: CASSARGHGTGELFF.

The rearrangement uses TRBV5-1 and TRBJ1-4; 8 positions match TRBD1. The J segment lost 2 bases and the V segment lost 2 bases, leaving 5 bases of the junction unmatched. Germline V gene lookup returns CDR1 SGHRS and CDR2 YFSETQ. The CDR3 is 16 amino acids. The CDR3 spells CASSFAQGATNEKLFF. In DNA, the CDR3 is TGCGCCAGCAGCTTTGCGCAGGGGGCGACTAATGAAAAACTGTTTTTT.

This chain connects TRBV5-4 to TRBJ2-5, with D unresolved. The germline V and J ends were trimmed by 0 bases and 4 bases, with 13 bases remaining between them. From germline, CDR1 is SGHNT and CDR2 YYREEE (reference sequence). The CDR3 covers 15 residues. The CDR3 sequence: CASSLDTARGETQYF. CDR3 bases: TGTGCCAGCAGCTTGGATACGGCCCGAGGAGAGACCCAGTACTTC.

The chain is built from TRBV10-3 and TRBJ2-3, with D maybe TRBD2 (7 bases). CDR3 length: 14 residues. V was clipped by 3 bases and J by 5 bases, with 12 bases between them. Germline CDR1 is ENHRY and CDR2 is SYGVKD. Here the CDR3 reads CAISDGGARDTQYF. CDR3 in DNA: TGTGCCATCAGTGATGGGGGGGCGCGAGATACGCAGTATTTT.

This rearrangement joins TRBV3-1 (or the pseudogene TRBV3-2) to TRBJ2-5, with unresolved D. Trimming took off 4 bases at V and 4 bases at J, with 7 bases between the two ends. CDR1 LGHDT and CDR2 YNNKEL come from the germline V gene (reference sequence). This CDR3 is 12 amino acids long. The CDR3 bases are TGTGCCAGCAGCCTAAACGGAGAGACCCAGTACTTC. Amino acids: CASSLNGETQYF.

V gene TRBV6-5 combines with J gene TRBJ1-2; a possible D gene is TRBD1 (6 bases). Germline V lookup: CDR1 MNHEY, CDR2 SVGAGI. The CDR3 has 14 amino acids. Deletions cut 6 bases from V and 1 base from J, with 12 bases between. The CDR3 region is CASSQGHLNYGYTF. CDR3 nucleotide sequence: TGTGCCAGCAGCCAGGGGCACCTTAACTATGGCTACACCTTC.

The chain couples TRBV7-8 to TRBJ2-7; 7 positions agree with TRBD1. Per germline, CDR1 SGHVS and CDR2 FQNEAQ. Trimming cost V 2 bases and J 3 bases; bases outside gene matches: 4. This CDR3 contains 14 residues. CDR3 sequence: CASSLTGTVYEQYV. Here the CDR3 DNA reads TGTGCCAGCAGCTTAACCGGGACAGTCTACGAGCAGTACGTC.